This is a list of T cell receptor beta chains from one sample in a study of shared clonotypes between healthy human individuals. Assay: immunoSEQ multiplex PCR; the TCRdb copy retains only in-frame clones and omits some. The sample yields around 510,000 clones, roughly 95% seen once. The material sequenced was naive CD4+ T cells sorted from blood. The receptors derive from a woman in her twenties or thirties in good health. Each CDR3 is given with its conserved first and last residue. The D gene is left open where the match is weak. Rows may omit the clone size; those that give it use once, few, many or a size class.

13 | TRBJ1-1 | - | TRBD1 | TRBV29-1 | CSVGQRMNTEAFF | TGCAGCGTGGGACAGCGCATGAACACTGAAGCTTTCTTT
14 | TRBJ1-5 | few | - | TRBV28 | CASSPPRGAQPQHF | TGTGCCAGCAGTCCCCCCCGGGGAGCTCAGCCCCAGCATTTT
14 | TRBJ1-5 | - | - | TRBV19 | CASSIRAGNQPQHF | TGTGCCAGTAGTATCCGGGCAGGGAATCAGCCCCAGCATTTT
12 | TRBJ1-5 | - | - | TRBV28 | CASSLNNQPQHF | TGTGCCAGCAGTTTAAATAATCAGCCCCAGCATTTT
14 | TRBJ2-7 | - | TRBD1 | TRBV6-1 | CASSAGQGTYEQYF | TGTGCCAGCAGTGCAGGACAGGGGACCTACGAGCAGTACTTC
14 | TRBJ2-3 | - | - | TRBV30 | CAWSVGVNTDTQYF | TGTGCCTGGAGTGTGGGGGTTAACACAGATACGCAGTATTTT
17 | TRBJ2-3 | - | - | TRBV18 | CASSPDRPGTGTDTQYF | TGTGCCAGCTCACCCGACCGCCCTGGGACCGGCACAGATACGCAGTATTTT
15 | TRBJ1-1 | - | TRBD1 | TRBV10-3 | CAISEQDRGYSEAFF | TGTGCCATCAGTGAGCAGGACAGGGGGTATTCAGAAGCTTTCTTT
13 | TRBJ1-2 | - | TRBD1 | TRBV28 | CASSETGNYGYTF | TGTGCCAGCAGTGAGACAGGGAACTATGGCTACACCTTC
15 | TRBJ2-7 | - | TRBD1 | TRBV7-6 | CASSLAGTGGYEQYF | TGTGCCAGCAGCTTAGCGGGGACAGGGGGATACGAGCAGTACTTC
14 | TRBJ2-7 | - | TRBD2 | TRBV6-5 | CASSYRGRAYEQYF | TGTGCCAGCAGTTACCGCGGGAGGGCCTACGAGCAGTACTTC
12 | TRBJ1-1 | - | - | TRBV5-1 | CASSLDWGEAFF | TGCGCCAGCAGCTTGGATTGGGGGGAAGCTTTCTTT
13 | TRBJ2-2 | - | - | TRBV28 | CASSFPVSGELFF | TGTGCCAGCAGTTTCCCCGTCTCCGGGGAGCTGTTTTTT
16 | TRBJ2-1 | - | - | TRBV15 | CATSRAIGSWVNEQFF | TGTGCCACCAGCAGAGCGATCGGCAGCTGGGTCAATGAGCAGTTCTTC
13 | TRBJ2-1 | - | - | TRBV15 | CATSRDHNNEQFF | TGTGCCACCAGCAGAGATCATAACAATGAGCAGTTCTTC
17 | TRBJ1-5 | - | - | TRBV28 | CASTHPSWFRGNQPQHF | TGTGCCAGCACCCACCCTTCCTGGTTTAGGGGCAATCAGCCCCAGCATTTT
14 | TRBJ1-1 | - | - | TRBV28 | CASQRGDVNTEAFF | TGTGCCAGCCAAAGGGGGGATGTGAACACTGAAGCTTTCTTT
14 | TRBJ1-4 | once | - | TRBV28 | CASRGGGFNEKLFF | TGTGCCAGCAGAGGAGGGGGTTTTAATGAAAAACTGTTTTTT
12 | TRBJ2-7 | - | TRBD2 | TRBV5-6 | CASQGLAREQYF | TGTGCCAGCCAAGGACTAGCGAGGGAGCAGTACTTC
19 | TRBJ1-1 | - | - | TRBV5-1 | CASSREVGQGPVSYTEAFF | TGCGCCAGCAGCCGGGAGGTGGGGCAGGGACCCGTGTCGTACACTGAAGCTTTCTTT
14 | TRBJ2-7 | once | - | TRBV6-5 | CASSNPADSYEQYF | TGTGCCAGCAGTAATCCAGCGGACTCCTACGAGCAGTACTTC
13 | TRBJ1-3 | - | - | TRBV28 | CASRLQSGNTIYF | TGTGCCAGCAGGTTACAGTCTGGAAACACCATATATTTT
17 | TRBJ1-1 | - | - | TRBV25-1 | CASSPPQGRISGTEAFF | TGTGCCAGCAGTCCTCCCCAGGGCAGGATTTCGGGCACTGAAGCTTTCTTT
15 | TRBJ1-2 | few | TRBD1 | TRBV2 | CASSPSVQGGRGYTF | TGTGCCAGCAGCCCTTCCGTCCAGGGGGGTAGAGGCTACACCTTC
11 | TRBJ1-3 | - | - | TRBV6-1 | CASRGDSRIYF | TGTGCCAGCAGAGGCGATAGCCGCATATATTTT
15 | TRBJ2-7 | - | - | TRBV19 | CASSGQGGGQYEQYF | TGTGCCAGTAGTGGGCAGGGTGGCGGGCAGTACGAGCAGTACTTC
15 | TRBJ1-2 | - | - | TRBV5-1 | CASRAGAASNYGYTF | TGCGCCAGCAGGGCTGGCGCCGCCTCTAACTATGGCTACACCTTC
16 | TRBJ2-5 | - | - | TRBV15 | CATSRDGGTAQETQYF | TGTGCCACCAGCAGAGATGGGGGGACAGCCCAAGAGACCCAGTACTTC
16 | TRBJ2-7 | - | TRBD2 | TRBV5-4 | CASSPGLAESAYEQYF | TGTGCCAGCAGCCCGGGACTAGCGGAGTCAGCGTACGAGCAGTACTTC
18 | TRBJ2-3 | - | TRBD2 | TRBV27 | CASSLTGTSFTGTDTQYF | TGTGCCAGCAGTTTAACCGGGACTAGCTTTACTGGCACAGATACGCAGTATTTT
15 | TRBJ2-1 | - | - | TRBV15 | CATSSPAGTYNEQFF | TGTGCCACCAGCTCCCCCGCCGGTACCTACAATGAGCAGTTCTTC
13 | TRBJ1-6 | - | - | TRBV10-3 | CAISARQDQPLHF | TGTGCCATCAGTGCCCGACAGGATCAACCCCTCCACTTT